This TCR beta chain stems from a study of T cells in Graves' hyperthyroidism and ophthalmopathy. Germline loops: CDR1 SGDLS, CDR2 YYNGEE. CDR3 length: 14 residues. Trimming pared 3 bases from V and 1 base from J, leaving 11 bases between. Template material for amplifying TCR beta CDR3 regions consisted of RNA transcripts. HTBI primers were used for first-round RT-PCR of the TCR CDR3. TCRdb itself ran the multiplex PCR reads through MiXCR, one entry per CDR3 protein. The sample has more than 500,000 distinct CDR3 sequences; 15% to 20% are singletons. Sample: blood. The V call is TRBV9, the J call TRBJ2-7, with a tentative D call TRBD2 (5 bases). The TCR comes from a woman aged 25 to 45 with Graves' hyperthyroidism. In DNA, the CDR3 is TGTGCCAGCAGCGAAACGGGGAGATCCTACGAGCAGTACTTC. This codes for CASSETGRSYEQYF.